This T cell receptor (beta chain) was sequenced during a study of blood T cell repertoires in COVID-19. Overall study: Samples of COVID-19 (acute and convalescent) were obtained from the United States, Italy and Spain. PBMCs, B-cell-depleted T cells, or T cells were the source of the cDNA or gDNA that made up the material.

As handled by the study authors: By means of reference gene primer amplification, nucleated cell counts were estimated. Clones were read by immunoSEQ multiplex PCR, and TCRdb kept only the in-frame ones, dropping some. That table is the source of V, J and clone size, and D and trimming were worked out from the DNA. Counted here are approximately 240,000 clones, 65% to 85% occurring once; the ten biggest clones make up roughly 5.5%. V lost 3 bases, J lost 0 bases, and 9 bases lay in between. This CDR3 has 14 residues. CDR1 and CDR2 (germline): SGHAT, FQDESV (reference sequence). This sequence originates from a human donor in a cohort sampled during active COVID-19. This chain joins TRBV11-1 and TRBJ2-7; tentatively, D is TRBD1 (6 bases). The sample taken for sequencing was peripheral blood. CDR3 in amino acids: CASSFRQDSYEQYF. The CDR3 DNA reads TGTGCCAGCAGCTTTCGACAGGACTCCTACGAGCAGTACTTC.